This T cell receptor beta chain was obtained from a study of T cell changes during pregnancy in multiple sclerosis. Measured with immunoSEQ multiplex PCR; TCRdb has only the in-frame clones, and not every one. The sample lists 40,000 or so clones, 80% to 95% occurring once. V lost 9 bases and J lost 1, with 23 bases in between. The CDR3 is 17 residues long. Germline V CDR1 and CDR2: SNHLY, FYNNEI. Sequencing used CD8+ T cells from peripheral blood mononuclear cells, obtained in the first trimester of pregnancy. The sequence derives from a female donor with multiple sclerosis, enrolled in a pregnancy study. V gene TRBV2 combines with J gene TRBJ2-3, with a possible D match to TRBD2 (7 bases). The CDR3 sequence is CASNSLRGAGGTDTQYF. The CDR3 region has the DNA TGTGCCAGTAACTCCCTTCGGGGGGCGGGTGGCACAGATACGCAGTATTTT.